These 8 T cell receptor beta chains came from one sample sequenced in a study of memory CD8 T cells in hepatitis C reinfection. Time point noted: peak reinfection, 3 to 8 weeks after reinfection detection. No in vitro expansion preceded TCR sequencing of the sorted cells. TCRdb's table, derived via immunoSEQ multiplex PCR, lists solely in-frame clones and lacks some. This table has over 35,000 clones, approximately 87% appearing once. Material: naive CD8+ T cells sorted from blood. These receptors were obtained from a man aged 18 to 29 with hepatitis C virus infection.

This clone has a single count. J is TRBJ2-2 and V is TRBV13, with D possibly matching TRBD1 (6 bases). CDR3 length: 13 residues. Trimming left V 4 bases short and J 6 bases short, with 9 bases between. From germline, CDR1 is PRHDT and CDR2 FYEKMQ (reference sequence). This CDR3 is CASSYRDAGELFF. The CDR3 coding sequence is TGTGCCAGCAGCTACAGGGACGCCGGGGAGCTGTTTTTT.

A remark on this clone: This same CDR3 is encoded by further DNA sequences in the sample. The chain recombines TRBV4-1 with TRBJ2-1, with 14 bases that match TRBD2. Germline V gene lookup returns CDR1 MGHRA and CDR2 YSYEKL. J lost 10 bases, V lost 2 bases, and 10 bases had no gene match. The CDR3 is made up of 17 amino acids. The CDR3 reads CASSQPRGLAGASEQFF. As DNA, the CDR3 is TGCGCCAGCAGCCAACCGCGGGGACTAGCGGGAGCCTCAGAGCAGTTCTTC.

This rearrangement joins TRBV5-5 to TRBJ2-7, with 7 bases lining up with TRBD1. CDR1 and CDR2 (germline): SGHKS, YYEKEE (reference sequence). V lost 0 bases, J lost 4 bases, and 4 bases stayed unmatched. This CDR3 spans 14 amino acids. In DNA form, the CDR3 reads TGTGCCAGCAGCTTGGCAGGGGACAGTTACGAGCAGTACGTC. It codes for CASSLAGDSYEQYV.

The chain links TRBV5-5 to TRBJ2-2, with 7 positions matching TRBD2. Germline assignment: CDR1 SGHKS and CDR2 YYEKEE (reference sequence). Losses at the gene ends were 2 bases for V and 5 bases for J; bases not matched to a gene: 3. The CDR3 has 14 amino acids. The CDR3 is CASSFLAATGELFF. In nucleotides, the CDR3 is TGTGCCAGCAGCTTCCTAGCGGCGACCGGGGAGCTGTTTTTT.

The genes are TRBV28 and TRBJ2-7; possibly TRBD2 for D (6 bases). The V gene lost 7 bases and the J gene lost 2 bases, with 24 bases spanning the gap. Germline V lookup: CDR1 MDHEN, CDR2 SYDVKM. This CDR3 spans 17 amino acids. The CDR3 coding sequence is TGTGCCAGCAACGCCCTCGAGGATGGCGGGGACCCCTACGAGCAGTACTTC. This encodes CASNALEDGGDPYEQYF.

The chain employs TRBV13 and TRBJ1-1; D unclear. The CDR3 sequence is 12 residues long. With 4 bases removed from V and 0 bases from J, the gap between germline ends came to 3 bases. Germline assignment: CDR1 PRHDT and CDR2 FYEKMQ (reference sequence). The CDR3 region has the DNA TGTGCCAGCAGCTACATGAACACTGAAGCTTTCTTT. Encoded protein: CASSYMNTEAFF.

V usage is TRBV10-3 and J usage is TRBJ2-4, with TRBD2 matching 10 bases. There are 17 residues in the CDR3. The V segment lost 0 bases and the J segment 1 base; nucleotides outside the gene matches: 3. From germline, CDR1 is ENHRY and CDR2 SYGVKD. CDR3 bases: TGTGCCATCAGTGAGTCGGAAGCGGGGGGGGCCAAAAACATTCAGTACTTC. This translates into CAISESEAGGAKNIQYF.

This clone has only one observation. The chain joins TRBV28 to TRBJ1-1, with 9 bases that match TRBD1. The CDR3 has 13 amino acids. Germline CDR1 reads MDHEN; CDR2 reads SYDVKM. With 5 bases clipped from V and 7 bases from J, the junction kept 5 bases outside the gene matches. The chain's CDR3 is CASSDRQGVEAFF. DNA for the CDR3: TGTGCCAGCAGTGATCGACAGGGGGTTGAAGCTTTCTTT.